The 17 T cell receptor beta chains below all came from one sample that was sequenced in a study of technical replicates of blood from several donors. Sequencing used immunoSEQ multiplex PCR; TCRdb keeps in-frame clones, though not all of them. The sample has about 91,000 clones, 92% seen once. Sequenced input: T cells isolated from PBMCs. Receptor source: a human donor in good health.

This clone has a handful of counts. The chain uses TRBV7-2 and TRBJ2-7; TRBD2 might be the D (5 bases). This CDR3 spans 14 amino acids. Germline V gene sequence: CDR1 SGHTA, CDR2 FQGNSA. V gave up 2 bases and J gave up 2 bases, with 10 bases separating them. The CDR3 spells CASSLWLAPYEQYF. The DNA of the CDR3 is TGTGCCAGCAGCTTATGGTTAGCGCCCTACGAGCAGTACTTC.

This chain links TRBV6-6 with TRBJ1-1; 8 bases match TRBD1. CDR3 length: 13 amino acids. The germline V gene has CDR1 MNHNY and CDR2 SVGAGI (reference sequence). The V gene end was trimmed by 6 bases and the J gene end by 6 bases; junction bases not matched to a gene: 6. In DNA, the CDR3 is TGTGCCAGCAGGCCGGGACAGGCGGCTGAAGCTTTCTTT. It yields the protein CASRPGQAAEAFF.

The V and J genes are TRBV4-1 and TRBJ2-5; perhaps TRBD2 as D (5 bases). The germline V and J ends were trimmed by 5 bases and 5 bases, with 18 bases remaining between them. The CDR3 contains 15 residues. Germline-derived CDR1 and CDR2 are MGHRA and YSYEKL. The CDR3 spells CASSSPRLTPETQYF. The DNA for the CDR3 is TGCGCCAGCAGCTCGCCCAGACTAACCCCGGAGACCCAGTACTTC.

The chain uses TRBV9 and TRBJ2-3, with D uncertain. CDR3 size: 11 residues. Looked up from germline, CDR1 is SGDLS and CDR2 is YYNGEE. The V end lost 2 bases, the J end lost 7 bases, and 5 bases lay between the germline ends. CDR3 loop: CASSVGNTQYF. DNA of the CDR3: TGTGCCAGCAGCGTCGGTAATACGCAGTATTTT.

This chain links TRBV10-3 with TRBJ2-3; D gene ambiguous. Germline V gene sequence: CDR1 ENHRY, CDR2 SYGVKD. With 0 bases removed from V and 2 bases from J, the gap between germline ends came to 18 bases. The CDR3 runs to 18 residues. Here the CDR3 DNA reads TGTGCCATCAGTGAGTCAACAAACACTAAAACTTACACAGATACGCAGTATTTT. Translated, it gives CAISESTNTKTYTDTQYF.

J is TRBJ2-7 and V is TRBV9; TRBD2 might be the D (6 bases). V was pared by 4 bases and J by 2 bases, with 16 bases between. The CDR3 spans 15 residues. The germline CDR1 and CDR2 sequences are SGDLS and YYNGEE. For the CDR3, the DNA is TGTGCCAGCAGCTCCTGGGGGGACGGCGCCTACGAGCAGTACTTC. Protein: CASSSWGDGAYEQYF.

This chain uses TRBV5-1 with TRBJ2-5; D remains ambiguous. Germline V lookup: CDR1 SGHRS, CDR2 YFSETQ. The CDR3 runs to 12 residues. The V end lost 4 bases, the J end lost 6 bases, and 10 bases lay between the germline ends. DNA of the CDR3: TGCGCCAGCAGCCTGGGTAGTAAGACCCAGTACTTC. This gives the protein CASSLGSKTQYF.

The chain uses TRBV19 and TRBJ2-7, with D possibly TRBD2 on 5 matching bases. Trimming removed 6 bases from V and 5 bases from J, with 23 bases in between. CDR3 length: 16 amino acids. Germline loops: CDR1 LNHDA, CDR2 SQIVND (reference sequence). In nucleotides, the CDR3 is TGTGCCAGTAGAAAGGCTACCCCGGACCACGGGAACGAGCAGTACTTC. Its translation is CASRKATPDHGNEQYF.

J is TRBJ2-6 and V is TRBV28; perhaps TRBD2 as D (5 bases). The CDR3 sequence is 17 residues long. V was cut by 3 bases and J by 1 base, with 13 bases left in between. CDR1 and CDR2 from the germline V gene are MDHEN and SYDVKM. The CDR3 DNA sequence: TGTGCCAGCAGTTTGGTAGAGGGCCGATCTGGGGCCAACGTCCTGACTTTC. Its protein is CASSLVEGRSGANVLTF.

The V and J genes are TRBV5-1 and TRBJ1-2; 7 positions match TRBD1. Germline V CDR1 and CDR2: SGHRS, YFSETQ. This CDR3 comprises 14 residues. Trimming removed 4 bases from V and 4 bases from J; junction bases left unmatched: 7. The chain's CDR3 is CASSSLTGTYGYTF. The CDR3 bases are TGCGCCAGCAGCAGCCTGACAGGGACCTATGGCTACACCTTC.

The V call is TRBV18, the J call TRBJ1-1; the D is unclear. Germline CDR1 and CDR2: KGHSH and LQKENI. V lost 4 bases, J lost 1 base, and 25 bases lay in between. CDR3 size: 19 residues. The CDR3 spells CASSLLFTGIASGNTEAFF. CDR3 bases: TGTGCCAGCTCACTCCTATTTACGGGTATCGCATCGGGGAACACTGAAGCTTTCTTT.

CDR3: CSVPEISYTF. In DNA, the CDR3 is TGCAGCGTTCCCGAGATTAGCTACACCTTC. This chain connects TRBV29-1 to TRBJ1-2; D not certain. Germline CDR1 is SQVTM and CDR2 is ANQGSEA. Trimming removed 5 bases at V and 9 bases at J, with 10 bases between. CDR3 length equals 10 residues.

This rearrangement joins TRBV5-1 to TRBJ2-1; perhaps TRBD1 as D (6 bases). Germline CDR1 reads SGHRS; CDR2 reads YFSETQ. This CDR3 contains 15 residues. Between the trimmed V and J ends, which lost 3 bases and 5 bases, there was a span of 15 bases. CDR3 nucleotides: TGCGCCAGCAGCTCCAGGACAGAAAATCACAATGAGCAGTTCTTC. It codes for CASSSRTENHNEQFF.

The chain employs TRBV13 and TRBJ2-3; TRBD2 aligns across 11 bases. This CDR3 has 19 amino acids. Germline CDR1 and CDR2: PRHDT and FYEKMQ (reference sequence). Unmatched junction bases numbered 16, after V lost 5 bases and J lost 3 bases. CDR3 nucleotides: TGTGCCAGCAGCCCCCTTGTAGCGGGAGGGCCCGGGGGGACAGATACGCAGTATTTT. It yields the protein CASSPLVAGGPGGTDTQYF.

V is TRBV9 and J is TRBJ1-6, with D uncertain. CDR3 length: 13 residues. V was clipped by 3 bases and J by 6 bases, with 7 bases between them. Germline V CDR1 and CDR2: SGDLS, YYNGEE. CDR3 in DNA: TGTGCCAGCAGCGAGTACATTAATTCACCCCTCCACTTT. This sequence encodes CASSEYINSPLHF. Full variable domain (remainder filled in from reference TRBV9 and TRBJ1-6): DSGVTQTPKHLITATGQRVTLRCSPRSGDLSVYWYQQSLDQGLQFLIQYYNGEERAKGNILERFSAQQFPDLHSELNLSSLELGDSALYFCASSEYINSPLHFGNGTRLTVT.

The chain has TRBV19 and TRBJ2-4, with 8 bases identical to TRBD2. CDR3 size: 16 residues. Germline loops: CDR1 LNHDA, CDR2 SQIVND (reference sequence). With V trimmed by 4 bases and J by 0 bases, 5 bases remained unmatched. CDR3 nucleotides: TGTGCCAGTAGTAGAGCGGGAGAGATAGCCAAAAACATTCAGTACTTC. It is translated as CASSRAGEIAKNIQYF.

The V gene is TRBV15, the J gene TRBJ1-5; D possibly corresponds to TRBD1 (5 bases). This CDR3 has 18 residues. V lost 0 bases to trimming and J lost 3 bases, with 18 bases between them. Germline values: CDR1 LNHNV, CDR2 YYDKDF (reference sequence). The CDR3 DNA follows: TGTGCCACCAGCAGAGATTTGCGTGGTCAGGGATACAATCAGCCCCAGCATTTT. It translates to CATSRDLRGQGYNQPQHF.